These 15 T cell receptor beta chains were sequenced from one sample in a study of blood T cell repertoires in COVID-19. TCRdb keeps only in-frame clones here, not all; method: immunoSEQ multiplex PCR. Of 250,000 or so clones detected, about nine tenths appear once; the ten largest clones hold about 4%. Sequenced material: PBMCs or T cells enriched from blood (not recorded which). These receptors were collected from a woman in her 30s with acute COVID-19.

The CDR3, as DNA: TGTGCCAGCAGCGTGACAGGGGGGAACATTCAGTACTTC. Translated, it gives CASSVTGGNIQYF. The chain uses TRBV27 and TRBJ2-4; 9 nucleotides match TRBD1. Germline CDR1 MNHEY, CDR2 SMNVEV (reference sequence). V lost 6 bases, J lost 7 bases, and 4 bases stayed unmatched. The CDR3 has 13 residues.

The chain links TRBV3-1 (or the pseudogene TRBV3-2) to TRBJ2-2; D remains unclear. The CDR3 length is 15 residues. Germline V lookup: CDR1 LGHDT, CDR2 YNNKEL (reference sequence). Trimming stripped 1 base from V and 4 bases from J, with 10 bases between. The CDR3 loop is CASSQGWSRTGELFF. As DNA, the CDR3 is TGTGCCAGCAGCCAAGGGTGGAGTCGCACCGGGGAGCTGTTTTTT.

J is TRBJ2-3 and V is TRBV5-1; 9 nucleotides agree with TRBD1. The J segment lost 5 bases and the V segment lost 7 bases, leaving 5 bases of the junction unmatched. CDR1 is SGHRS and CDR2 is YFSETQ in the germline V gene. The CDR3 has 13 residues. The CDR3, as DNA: TGCGCCAGCCGGACAGGGGAGGAAGATACGCAGTATTTT. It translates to CASRTGEEDTQYF.

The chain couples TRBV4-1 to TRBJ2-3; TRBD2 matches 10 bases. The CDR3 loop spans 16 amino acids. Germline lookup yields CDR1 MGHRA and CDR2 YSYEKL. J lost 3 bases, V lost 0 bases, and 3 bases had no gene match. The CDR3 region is CASSQDRGLATDTQYF. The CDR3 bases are TGCGCCAGCAGCCAAGATAGGGGACTAGCGACAGATACGCAGTATTTT.

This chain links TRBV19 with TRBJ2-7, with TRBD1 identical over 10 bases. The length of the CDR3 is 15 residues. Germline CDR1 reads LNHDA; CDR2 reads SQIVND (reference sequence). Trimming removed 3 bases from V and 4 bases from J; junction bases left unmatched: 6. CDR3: CASSMVGTGDYEQYF. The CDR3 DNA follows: TGTGCCAGTAGTATGGTCGGGACAGGGGATTACGAGCAGTACTTC.

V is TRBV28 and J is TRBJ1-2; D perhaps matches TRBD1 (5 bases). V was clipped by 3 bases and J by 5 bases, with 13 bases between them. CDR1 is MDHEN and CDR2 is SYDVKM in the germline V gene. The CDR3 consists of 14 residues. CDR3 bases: TGTGCCAGCAGTTTTCAGGGCGGTGGGTATGGCTACACCTTC. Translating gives CASSFQGGGYGYTF.

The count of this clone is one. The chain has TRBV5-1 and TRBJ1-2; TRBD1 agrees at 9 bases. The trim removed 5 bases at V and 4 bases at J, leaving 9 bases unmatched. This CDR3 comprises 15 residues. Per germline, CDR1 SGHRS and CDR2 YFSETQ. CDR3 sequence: CASSPTGGQGYGYTF. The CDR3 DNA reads TGCGCCAGCAGTCCTACAGGGGGACAGGGCTATGGCTACACCTTC.

The CDR3 region has the DNA TGCGCCAGCAGCCAAGGGCAGGGGGCCGTCTACGAGCAGTACTTC. Protein sequence: CASSQGQGAVYEQYF. The chain carries TRBV4-1 and TRBJ2-7, with TRBD1 matching over 8 bases. The germline V gene has CDR1 MGHRA and CDR2 YSYEKL. The CDR3 extends over 15 amino acids. V gave up 1 base and J gave up 3 bases; unmatched junction bases: 5.

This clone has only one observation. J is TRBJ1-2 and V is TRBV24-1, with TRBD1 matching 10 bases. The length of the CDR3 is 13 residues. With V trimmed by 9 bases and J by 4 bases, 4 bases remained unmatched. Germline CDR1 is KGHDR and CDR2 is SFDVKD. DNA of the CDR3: TGTGCCACCGGGACAGGGGAGAGCTATGGCTACACCTTC. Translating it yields CATGTGESYGYTF.

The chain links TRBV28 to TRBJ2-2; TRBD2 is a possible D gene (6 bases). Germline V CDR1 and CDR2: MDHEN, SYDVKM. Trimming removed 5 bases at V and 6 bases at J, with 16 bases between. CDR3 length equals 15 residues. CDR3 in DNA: TGTGCCAGCAGTCTTAGCGGACAAGGGGCCGGGGAGCTGTTTTTT. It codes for CASSLSGQGAGELFF.

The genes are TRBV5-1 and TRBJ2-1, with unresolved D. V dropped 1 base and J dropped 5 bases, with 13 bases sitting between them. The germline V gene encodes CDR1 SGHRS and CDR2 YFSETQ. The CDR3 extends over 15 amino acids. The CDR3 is CASSLSPQTNNEQFF. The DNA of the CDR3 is TGCGCCAGCAGCTTGTCACCACAAACAAACAATGAGCAGTTCTTC.

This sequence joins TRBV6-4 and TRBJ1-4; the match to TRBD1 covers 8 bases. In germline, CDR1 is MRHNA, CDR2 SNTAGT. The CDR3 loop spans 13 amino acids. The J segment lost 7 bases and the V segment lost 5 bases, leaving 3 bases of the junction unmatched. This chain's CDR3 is CASSRDRGEKLFF. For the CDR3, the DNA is TGTGCCAGCAGTCGAGACAGGGGTGAAAAACTGTTTTTT.

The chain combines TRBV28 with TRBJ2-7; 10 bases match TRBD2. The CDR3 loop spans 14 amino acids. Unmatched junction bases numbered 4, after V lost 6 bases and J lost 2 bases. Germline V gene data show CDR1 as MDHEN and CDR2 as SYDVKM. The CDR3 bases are TGTGCCAGCAGGGGGACTAGCGAAGCCTACGAGCAGTACTTC. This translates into CASRGTSEAYEQYF.

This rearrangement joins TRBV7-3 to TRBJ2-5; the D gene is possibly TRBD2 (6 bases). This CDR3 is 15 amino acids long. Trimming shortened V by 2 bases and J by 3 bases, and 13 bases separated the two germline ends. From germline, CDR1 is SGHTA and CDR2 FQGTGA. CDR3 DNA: TGTGCCAGCAGCTTATCCCCTAGCGCCGAAGAGACCCAGTACTTC. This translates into CASSLSPSAEETQYF.

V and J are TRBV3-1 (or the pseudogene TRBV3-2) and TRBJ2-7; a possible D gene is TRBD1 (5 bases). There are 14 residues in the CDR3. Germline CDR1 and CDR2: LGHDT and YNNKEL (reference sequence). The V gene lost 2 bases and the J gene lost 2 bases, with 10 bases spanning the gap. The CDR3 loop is CASSQQMGPYEQYF. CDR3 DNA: TGTGCCAGCAGCCAACAAATGGGGCCCTACGAGCAGTACTTC.